This T cell receptor beta chain was captured in a study of blood T cell repertoires in COVID-19 (TCRdb year 2020). Regarding the study in general: Collaborator samples came from the United States, Italy and Spain and covered acute and convalescent phases of COVID-19. The repertoires were released in a freely available public database intended as a resource for research on the immune response to SARS-CoV-2. Where available, HLA class I and class II types were taken from metadata supplied by the sample provider and were not determined by assay-based typing. The material from the prospective study consisted of cDNA or gDNA derived from T cells, B-cell-depleted T cells, or PBMCs. The samples were drawn from the first 160 participants of the ongoing ImmuneRACE study and from 1,254 subjects provided by 6 global collaborators. Nearly every sample came with metadata listing a de-identified subject ID, COVID-19 status, age in years and sex. The dataset comprised deeply sampled blood TCRbeta repertoires from subjects exposed to, actively infected with, or recovered from COVID-19. Paper-wide results and their limitations: How much clinical and demographic metadata was included differed by source and by participant, and the metadata was provided uncurated.

Collaborating institutions collected whole blood in K2EDTA tubes following their own protocols. For TCRbeta analysis, collaborators shipped samples in one of three forms: frozen whole blood, isolated PBMCs, or DNA extracted from either of those sample types. Regarding this clone: The antigen this receptor binds is unknown. Base quality data are lacking; no much larger clone is found one base away.

The immunoSEQ Assay, a bias-controlled multiplex PCR, was used to amplify TCRbeta CDR3 regions from genomic DNA. Processing in the source paper ran as follows. Nucleated cell counts per sample were estimated from amplification of reference gene primers within the assay. Sequence reads were collapsed and filtered to measure the absolute abundance of every unique TCRbeta CDR3 rearrangement. For each sample, productive Simpson clonality was calculated as the square root of Simpson's diversity index over productive rearrangements. As stored in TCRdb, this immuneACCESS dataset retains in-frame rearrangements with V and J assigned. A fraction of the clones does not appear; measured against another copy, unresolved V genes explain less than half of the discrepancy, and the remainder lacks a known reason. V and J calls and clone size follow that table, whereas D and trimming were derived from the DNA. Counted in this sample were under 300,000 clones; 88% of them appeared once. Jointly, the top ten make up roughly 0.8% of the sample.

V and J are trimmed by 4 bases and 8 bases, and the gene matches miss 17 bases of the junction. The germline V gene supplies CDR1 MNHEY and CDR2 SVGEGT. Spanning cysteine to phenylalanine, the CDR3 consists of 18 amino acids. The entry retains the CDR3 DNA only, 54 bases that are in frame from base 1. The chain links TRBV6-2 or TRBV6-3 with TRBJ2-1, and TRBD2 aligns with 10 junction nucleotides. Sequencing used peripheral blood. The clonotype comes from a woman in her twenties or thirties with acute or convalescent COVID-19. The CDR3 protein is CASSFHIPSGRTRDEQFF. In nucleotides, the sequence is TGTGCCAGCAGTTTCCATATTCCTAGCGGGAGAACTAGAGATGAGCAGTTCTTC.